Following are 9 T cell receptor beta chains from one sample sequenced in a study of CD8 T cells in Susac syndrome. It was with random hexamers that roughly 0.5 to 1 ug RNA was reverse transcribed. From the immunoSEQ multiplex PCR reads, TCRdb called clonotypes with MiXCR, one entry per CDR3 protein. Counted here are under 200,000 distinct CDR3 sequences, about 96% occurring once; the ten biggest clones make up 0.1% to 0.15%. The sequencing input was CD4+ T cells from PBMCs. The receptor set was obtained from a human donor with Susac syndrome.

The rearrangement links TRBV4-2 to TRBJ2-1, with D unresolved. Germline CDR1 LGHNA, CDR2 YNFKEQ. V was cut by 1 base and J by 1 base, with 8 bases left in between. This CDR3 spans 15 amino acids. CDR3 nucleotides: TGTGCCAGCAGCCAAGCTAGACGGTCCTACAATGAGCAGTTCTTC. Its translation: CASSQARRSYNEQFF.

This chain uses TRBV7-2 with TRBJ1-1; D is ambiguous. Between the trimmed V and J ends, which lost 1 base and 7 bases, there was a span of 13 bases. The CDR3 length is 14 residues. Per the germline V gene, CDR1 is SGHTA and CDR2 is FQGNSA. The CDR3 region is CASSLGGRFLEAFF. The CDR3 DNA is TGTGCCAGCAGCTTAGGCGGGCGGTTCCTTGAAGCTTTCTTT.

This chain links TRBV5-6 with TRBJ1-5; a possible D gene is TRBD1 (5 bases). This CDR3 is 14 amino acids long. CDR1 is SGHDT and CDR2 is YYEEEE in the germline V gene. V was clipped by 4 bases and J by 11 bases, with 19 bases between them. In nucleotides, the CDR3 is TGTGCCAGCAGCAAGGGACGCCAGTGGATGACCCAGCATTTT. This encodes CASSKGRQWMTQHF.

The chain links TRBV3-1 to TRBJ1-1; possibly TRBD1 for D (6 bases). The V end lost 5 bases, the J end lost 5 bases, and 15 bases lay between the germline ends. Germline lookup yields CDR1 LGHDT and CDR2 YNNKEL (reference sequence). The CDR3 extends over 14 amino acids. In DNA, the CDR3 is TGTGCCAGCAGCTATGAGGGGGGTCGAACTGAAGCTTTCTTT. It translates to CASSYEGGRTEAFF. The full variable domain, completed using reference TRBV3-1 and TRBJ1-1, is DTAVSQTPKYLVTQMGNDKSIKCEQNLGHDTMYWYKQDSKKFLKIMFSYNNKELIINETVPNRFSPKSPDKAHLNLHINSLELGDSAVYFCASSYEGGRTEAFFGQGTRLTVV.

The J gene is TRBJ2-3, the V gene TRBV5-6; 7 bases align to TRBD1. The germline CDR1 and CDR2 sequences are SGHDT and YYEEEE. The V gene end was trimmed by 4 bases and the J gene end by 6 bases; junction bases not matched to a gene: 17. The CDR3 sequence is 17 residues long. The CDR3 region is CASSPPKTGWHPDTQYF. Here the CDR3 DNA reads TGTGCCAGCAGCCCCCCGAAGACAGGGTGGCACCCTGATACGCAGTATTTT.

The J gene is TRBJ2-5, the V gene TRBV29-1; TRBD2 is a possible D gene (6 bases). Germline CDR1 reads SQVTM; CDR2 reads ANQGSEA. The CDR3 consists of 13 residues. Trimming cost V 3 bases and J 3 bases, with 11 bases left between them. The CDR3: CSVEEGFEETQYF. The CDR3 region has the DNA TGCAGCGTTGAGGAGGGTTTTGAAGAGACCCAGTACTTC.

J is TRBJ2-1 and V is TRBV5-6, with a possible D match to TRBD2 (6 bases). Germline CDR1 SGHDT, CDR2 YYEEEE. This CDR3 is 16 amino acids long. V lost 3 bases and J lost 2, with 15 bases in between. In DNA, the CDR3 is TGTGCCAGCAGCTCTTCTACAGCGGGCCCCTACAATGAGCAGTTCTTC. Encoded protein: CASSSSTAGPYNEQFF.

The rearrangement uses TRBV4-2 and TRBJ2-4; D is uncertain. Trimming removed 1 base from V and 6 bases from J, with 4 bases in between. The CDR3 spans 12 residues. The germline gives CDR1 LGHNA, CDR2 YNFKEQ. The CDR3 DNA is TGTGCCAGCAGCCAAGTCCCAAACATTCAGTACTTC. It specifies CASSQVPNIQYF.

V gene TRBV30 combines with J gene TRBJ2-1; TRBD2 agrees at 16 bases. J gave up 9 bases and V 3 bases, and 11 bases lay outside the gene matches. Germline loops: CDR1 GTSNPN, CDR2 SVGIG (reference sequence). The CDR3 loop spans 17 amino acids. CDR3: CAWRAPGLAGGLVEQFF. CDR3 DNA: TGTGCCTGGAGGGCCCCGGGACTAGCGGGAGGGCTAGTTGAGCAGTTCTTC.